This passage covers 21 T cell receptor beta chains from one sample sequenced in a study of shared clonotypes between healthy human individuals. Only in-frame clones appear in the TCRdb table, and some are missing; sequencing was by immunoSEQ multiplex PCR. The table shows about 590,000 clones, with nearly 97% occurring only once. CD8 cells classed as naive were CD45RO-negative and positively selected for CCR7, excluding terminally differentiated effector memory CD45RA+ cells. Input material: naive CD8+ T cells sorted from blood. These receptors all stem from a woman in her thirties in good health.

The rearrangement uses TRBV6-6 and TRBJ2-1; D gene uncertain. Germline loops: CDR1 MNHNY, CDR2 SVGAGI (reference sequence). This CDR3 comprises 14 residues. The V and J ends lost 0 bases and 4 bases respectively, with 7 bases between them. For the CDR3, the DNA is TGTGCCAGCAGTTACTCAGCAAGATACAATGAGCAGTTCTTC. Translation gives CASSYSARYNEQFF.

The genes are TRBV19 and TRBJ1-5; D unresolved. Germline CDR1 and CDR2: LNHDA and SQIVND (reference sequence). Trimming pared 6 bases from V and 3 bases from J, leaving 12 bases between. This CDR3 is 14 amino acids long. CDR3 sequence reads: CASSLMGFNQPQHF. CDR3 DNA: TGTGCCAGTAGCCTAATGGGGTTCAATCAGCCCCAGCATTTT.

This clone was picked up one time. The chain uses TRBV5-1 and TRBJ2-7; TRBD2 matches at 8 bases. From germline, CDR1 is SGHRS and CDR2 YFSETQ. The CDR3 totals 15 residues. J was trimmed by 1 base and V by 0 bases; bases with no gene match: 3. In DNA form, the CDR3 reads TGCGCCAGCAGCTTGGTTGCTAGCGGGTCCTACGAGCAGTACTTC. It specifies CASSLVASGSYEQYF.

This chain joins TRBV6-5 and TRBJ1-2; TRBD1 agrees at 9 bases. Germline V lookup: CDR1 MNHEY, CDR2 SVGAGI. The V gene end was trimmed by 6 bases and the J gene end by 2 bases; junction bases not matched to a gene: 4. The CDR3 consists of 14 residues. In nucleotides, the CDR3 is TGTGCCAGCAGGCGGACAGGGGCGAACTATGGCTACACCTTC. Its translation is CASRRTGANYGYTF.

The table lists this clone with a few counts. The J gene is TRBJ1-5, the V gene TRBV28, with D tentatively TRBD1 (5 bases). The germline V gene has CDR1 MDHEN and CDR2 SYDVKM. Trimming removed 1 base at V and 5 bases at J, with 9 bases between. The CDR3 loop spans 14 amino acids. The CDR3 DNA sequence: TGTGCCAGCAGTTTATCTATAGGGGATCAGCCCCAGCATTTT. Translated, it gives CASSLSIGDQPQHF. The variable domain in full, completed from reference TRBV28 and TRBJ1-5, reads DVKVTQSSRYLVKRTGEKVFLECVQDMDHENMFWYRQDPGLGLRLIYFSYDVKMKEKGDIPEGYSVSREKKERFSLILESASTNQTSMYLCASSLSIGDQPQHFGDGTRLSIL.

CDR3: CASSALPWGAGSSPSSYEQYF. The CDR3 nucleotides are TGTGCCAGCAGCGCCTTACCTTGGGGGGCGGGATCCTCCCCTAGCTCCTACGAGCAGTACTTC. This rearrangement joins TRBV7-8 to TRBJ2-7, with D perhaps TRBD1 or TRBD2 (6 bases each). CDR3 length: 21 amino acids. Per the germline V gene, CDR1 is SGHVS and CDR2 is FQNEAQ. The V end lost 5 bases, the J end lost 0 bases, and 32 bases lay between the germline ends.

The chain carries TRBV5-6 and TRBJ2-5, with 9 nucleotides matching TRBD2. The J call may be incorrect, as the DNA end agrees better with TRBJ2-7. The CDR3 is made up of 16 amino acids. In germline, CDR1 is SGHDT, CDR2 YYEEEE. In nucleotides, the CDR3 is TGTGCCAGCAGCTTACTGGCGGGAGGGCCCTCTAACGAGCAGTACTTC. This encodes CASSLLAGGPSNEQYF.

The V gene is TRBV27, the J gene TRBJ2-7; 7 nucleotides align to TRBD1. The CDR3 length is 14 residues. J gave up 0 bases and V 8 bases, and 7 bases lay outside the gene matches. Looked up from germline, CDR1 is MNHEY and CDR2 is SMNVEV (reference sequence). The CDR3 bases are TGTGCCAGCGGGGCTCGGGACAGCTCCTACGAGCAGTACTTC. Its translation: CASGARDSSYEQYF.

This clone showed up just once. The J gene is TRBJ1-1, the V gene TRBV5-6; tentatively, D is TRBD1 (5 bases). The V end lost 2 bases, the J end lost 1 base, and 12 bases lay between the germline ends. The CDR3 has 15 residues. Looked up from germline, CDR1 is SGHDT and CDR2 is YYEEEE. The DNA for the CDR3 is TGTGCCAGCAGCTTAGACCCAGGGACGAACACTGAAGCTTTCTTT. It translates to CASSLDPGTNTEAFF.

The J gene is TRBJ2-7, the V gene TRBV28; 7 bases are shared with TRBD1. CDR3 size: 13 residues. J gave up 4 bases and V 6 bases, and 6 bases lay outside the gene matches. Germline V gives CDR1 MDHEN, CDR2 SYDVKM. CDR3 loop: CASSQTGSYEQYF. CDR3 DNA sequence: TGTGCCAGCAGCCAGACAGGGTCGTACGAGCAGTACTTC.

The chain employs TRBV9 and TRBJ2-7, with TRBD2 matching over 8 bases. The CDR3 extends over 13 amino acids. The ends lost 7 bases at V and 4 bases at J; junction bases unmatched: 7. CDR1 is SGDLS and CDR2 is YYNGEE in the germline V gene. CDR3 region: CASSAGDQYEQYF. Here the CDR3 DNA reads TGTGCCAGCTCAGCGGGAGATCAGTACGAGCAGTACTTC.

In this sample, this clone turned up once. The chain employs TRBV27 and TRBJ1-5, with TRBD1 matching over 9 bases. CDR3 length: 15 residues. Germline trimming cut 5 bases from V and 1 base from J; bases unmatched to any gene: 3. CDR1 is MNHEY, CDR2 SMNVEV, per germline (reference sequence). The CDR3 loop reads CASSLGQGSNQPQHF. CDR3 sequence (DNA): TGTGCCAGCAGTCTGGGACAGGGAAGCAATCAGCCCCAGCATTTT.

The chain joins TRBV5-4 to TRBJ2-1, with D maybe TRBD2 (6 bases). Germline CDR1 and CDR2: SGHNT and YYREEE (reference sequence). The CDR3 spans 11 residues. The V end lost 7 bases, the J end lost 9 bases, and 11 bases lay between the germline ends. This chain's CDR3 is CASSLGGEQFF. The CDR3 DNA reads as TGTGCCAGCTCTCTGGGGGGTGAGCAGTTCTTC.

V and J are TRBV15 and TRBJ2-1; D remains unclear. Looked up from germline, CDR1 is LNHNV and CDR2 is YYDKDF (reference sequence). There are 14 residues in the CDR3. V lost 0 bases and J lost 6, with 9 bases in between. CDR3: CATSRDLHSNEQFF. The CDR3 DNA follows: TGTGCCACCAGCAGAGATTTACACAGCAATGAGCAGTTCTTC.

V is TRBV6-1 and J is TRBJ2-2; no clear D. Germline V lookup: CDR1 MNHNS, CDR2 SASEGT. The CDR3 sequence is 14 residues long. Trimming stripped 4 bases from V and 4 bases from J, with 10 bases between. CDR3 amino acids: CASSGRSATGELFF. CDR3 in DNA: TGTGCCAGCAGTGGACGTTCGGCCACCGGGGAGCTGTTTTTT.

This clone appeared a single time. The genes are TRBV5-1 and TRBJ1-4; no clear D gene. The CDR3 contains 14 residues. Per germline, CDR1 SGHRS and CDR2 YFSETQ. The V end was cut by 4 bases, the J end by 7 bases, with 14 bases between. This CDR3 is CASSREGWGEKLFF. CDR3 sequence (DNA): TGCGCCAGCAGCCGAGAGGGTTGGGGTGAAAAACTGTTTTTT.

The chain uses TRBV28 and TRBJ1-5; D uncertain. V dropped 2 bases and J dropped 4 bases, with 6 bases sitting between them. The CDR3 runs 13 residues. CDR1 and CDR2 (germline): MDHEN, SYDVKM. The CDR3, as DNA: TGTGCCAGCAGTTTAGTGGGTAATCAGCCCCAGCATTTT. It yields the protein CASSLVGNQPQHF.

This chain links TRBV21-1 with TRBJ1-5; the DNA was not compared with TRBD1, the D call given in the table. TRBV21-1 is shown as a pseudogene. The CDR3 is made up of 15 amino acids. The CDR3 loop is CASILTGDTNQPQHF. The CDR3 nucleotides read TGTGCCAGCATTCTTACAGGGGATACAAATCAGCCCCAGCATTTT.

J is TRBJ2-7 and V is TRBV28, with D perhaps matching TRBD1 (6 bases). The CDR3 has 14 amino acids. V was shortened by 5 bases and J by 0 bases, with 11 bases between the two germline ends. Germline CDR1 is MDHEN and CDR2 is SYDVKM. The DNA of the CDR3 is TGTGCCAGCAGTCTGGGACAAGTCTCCTACGAGCAGTACTTC. This gives the protein CASSLGQVSYEQYF.

V usage is TRBV7-9 and J usage is TRBJ1-5, with D unresolved. This CDR3 spans 12 amino acids. From germline, CDR1 is SEHNR and CDR2 FQNEAQ (reference sequence). The V end was cut by 2 bases, the J end by 6 bases, with 5 bases between. The CDR3 DNA follows: TGTGCCAGCAGCTTAACGACTCAGCCCCAGCATTTT. It encodes CASSLTTQPQHF.

The chain uses TRBV4-1 and TRBJ1-5; D is undetermined. From germline, CDR1 is MGHRA and CDR2 YSYEKL. The CDR3 runs 13 residues. The V end lost 0 bases, the J end lost 13 bases, and 13 bases lay between the germline ends. The CDR3 reads CASSQDGEETQHF. CDR3 bases: TGCGCCAGCAGCCAAGACGGGGAGGAAACACAGCATTTT.